These T cell receptor beta chains were read from a single sample in a study of shared clonotypes between healthy human individuals. The protocol was immunoSEQ multiplex PCR, while the TCRdb copy is restricted to in-frame clones and leaves out a portion. The sample consists of over a million clones, around 98% of them appearing once. Sequencing was performed on naive CD4+ T cells sorted from blood. The receptors were sampled from a man aged 25-40 years in good health. The CDR3 runs from the conserved cysteine through the conserved F or W. The D gene is left open where the match is weak. Size values are once, few and many counts, or a class for expanded clones, and some rows have none.

CDR3,DNA,length,D,J,size,V
CASSLTTTYNEQFF,TGTGCCAGCAGCTTGACTACAACGTACAATGAGCAGTTCTTC,14,-,TRBJ2-1,-,TRBV5-6
CASTLGGAGELFF,TGCGCCAGCACCCTAGGTGGCGCCGGGGAGCTGTTTTTT,13,-,TRBJ2-2,once,TRBV5-1
CASSLRPTGGYTF,TGTGCCAGCAGCTTAAGACCGACCGGGGGCTACACCTTC,13,-,TRBJ1-2,once,TRBV7-9
CASSFFARAQETQYF,TGTGCCAGCAGTTTTTTCGCCAGGGCACAAGAGACCCAGTACTTC,15,-,TRBJ2-5,-,TRBV27
CASSGGGYEQYF,TGTGCCAGCAGCGGAGGGGGCTACGAGCAGTACTTC,12,-,TRBJ2-7,-,TRBV6-1
CASSLSQGRTGELFF,TGCGCCAGCAGCCTATCACAGGGTCGAACCGGGGAGCTGTTTTTT,15,-,TRBJ2-2,-,TRBV4-3
CASSQGREGRATNEKLFF,TGTGCCAGCTCGCAAGGGCGGGAGGGGAGGGCAACTAATGAAAAACTGTTTTTT,18,-,TRBJ1-4,-,TRBV18
CASSEGVGGLGGAKNIQYF,TGTGCCAGCAGTGAAGGGGTAGGGGGGCTGGGAGGCGCCAAAAACATTCAGTACTTC,19,-,TRBJ2-4,-,TRBV6-1
CASSPRAGENEQFF,TGTGCCAGCAGCCCACGGGCGGGAGAGAATGAGCAGTTCTTC,14,TRBD2,TRBJ2-1,-,TRBV9
CASSIIAGTGNQPQHF,TGTGCCAGTAGTATCATCGCCGGGACAGGGAATCAGCCCCAGCATTTT,16,TRBD1,TRBJ1-5,-,TRBV19
CASSNKRDTQYF,TGTGCCAGCTCAAATAAGAGAGATACGCAGTATTTT,12,-,TRBJ2-3,once,TRBV18
CASSYHRGSGANVLTF,TGTGCCAGCAGCTACCACAGGGGCTCTGGGGCCAACGTCCTGACTTTC,16,TRBD1,TRBJ2-6,-,TRBV7-3
CASSSGQGTGELFF,TGTGCCAGCAGTTCGGGACAGGGGACCGGGGAGCTGTTTTTT,14,TRBD1,TRBJ2-2,-,TRBV6-5
CASSQVPEIYYEQYF,TGCGCCAGCAGCCAAGTCCCGGAGATATACTACGAGCAGTACTTC,15,-,TRBJ2-7,once,TRBV4-1
CASSAKAGQSNQPQHF,TGTGCCAGCAGTGCAAAGGCGGGACAGAGCAATCAGCCCCAGCATTTT,16,TRBD1,TRBJ1-5,once,TRBV2
CASSQDHIGGLPYNEQFF,TGCGCCAGCAGCCAAGATCATATCGGGGGTCTACCCTACAATGAGCAGTTCTTC,18,-,TRBJ2-1,-,TRBV4-1
CASSYWSRVSGNTIYF,TGTGCCAGCAGTTACTGGTCCAGGGTGTCTGGAAACACCATATATTTT,16,-,TRBJ1-3,-,TRBV5-8
CASSLDRGADTQYF,TGTGCCAGCAGCTTGGACAGGGGGGCAGATACGCAGTATTTT,14,TRBD1,TRBJ2-3,-,TRBV5-4
CASSSISGPSYNEQFF,TGTGCCAGCAGCTCCATAAGCGGGCCCTCCTACAATGAGCAGTTCTTC,16,-,TRBJ2-1,-,TRBV13
CASSLGRQETQYF,TGTGCCAGCAGCTTAGGTCGTCAAGAGACCCAGTACTTC,13,-,TRBJ2-5,-,TRBV11-3
CASSPLGLNQPQHF,TGTGCCAGCTCACCCCTCGGACTCAATCAGCCCCAGCATTTT,14,-,TRBJ1-5,-,TRBV18
CASTVEGHTGELFF,TGTGCCAGCACCGTCGAGGGCCACACCGGGGAGCTGTTTTTT,14,-,TRBJ2-2,-,TRBV6-1
CASSPTGPNTEAFF,TGTGCCAGCAGTCCTACGGGGCCAAACACTGAAGCTTTCTTT,14,-,TRBJ1-1,once,TRBV28
CAWSVVTGELFF,TGTGCCTGGAGTGTAGTTACCGGGGAGCTGTTTTTT,12,-,TRBJ2-2,once,TRBV30
CASSLAGTDNEKLFF,TGCGCCAGCAGCTTGGCCGGGACAGATAATGAAAAACTGTTTTTT,15,TRBD1,TRBJ1-4,few,TRBV5-1
CASSTVDRGRQAFF,TGTGCCAGCAGTACCGTGGACAGGGGGCGACAAGCTTTCTTT,14,TRBD1,TRBJ1-1,-,TRBV6-5
CASRPRGDRTEAFF,TGTGCCAGCAGACCCAGGGGGGATCGCACTGAAGCTTTCTTT,14,TRBD1,TRBJ1-1,-,TRBV7-2
CASSESGTEAFF,TGCGCCAGCAGTGAGTCGGGGACTGAAGCTTTCTTT,12,-,TRBJ1-1,-,TRBV10-1
CASSWGAGGETQYF,TGTGCCAGCAGTTGGGGGGCGGGAGGTGAGACCCAGTACTTC,14,TRBD2,TRBJ2-5,-,TRBV6-5
CASSETAGSNSGNTIYF,TGCGCCAGCAGTGAGACGGCAGGGAGTAATTCTGGAAACACCATATATTTT,17,-,TRBJ1-3,-,TRBV10-2
CASSLRDGRVSYEQYF,TGTGCCAGCAGTTTGAGGGACGGAAGAGTCTCCTACGAGCAGTACTTC,16,-,TRBJ2-7,-,TRBV28
CASRYSGDYNEQFF,TGCGCCAGCAGATATAGCGGGGACTACAATGAGCAGTTCTTC,14,TRBD2,TRBJ2-1,once,TRBV5-1
CASSSVAGPYNEQFF,TGTGCCAGCAGCTCGGTAGCGGGACCCTACAATGAGCAGTTCTTC,15,TRBD2,TRBJ2-1,-,TRBV28
CASSLAGRTDTQYF,TGTGCCAGCAGTTTGGCAGGGCGCACAGATACGCAGTATTTT,14,-,TRBJ2-3,-,TRBV28
CASSERGSLNEQFF,TGTGCCAGCAGCGAGCGGGGCTCCCTTAATGAGCAGTTCTTC,14,TRBD2,TRBJ2-1,-,TRBV9
CASSFRSNYGYTF,TGTGCCAGTAGCTTCAGATCTAACTATGGCTACACCTTC,13,-,TRBJ1-2,-,TRBV19
CASSVDVQETQYF,TGTGCCAGCAGCGTAGACGTCCAAGAGACCCAGTACTTC,13,-,TRBJ2-5,-,TRBV9
CASSLPRGHYEQYF,TGTGCCAGCAGCTTGCCCAGGGGCCATTACGAGCAGTACTTC,14,-,TRBJ2-7,-,TRBV5-6
CASSVGRGLAGGPADTQYF,TGTGCCAGCAGCGTAGGGAGGGGGCTAGCGGGAGGGCCAGCAGATACGCAGTATTTT,19,TRBD2,TRBJ2-3,once,TRBV9
CATSTIPGVQFF,TGTGCCACCAGCACCATCCCGGGGGTGCAGTTCTTC,12,-,TRBJ2-1,-,TRBV15
CASSLDPNADTQYF,TGTGCCAGCAGCTTAGATCCTAACGCCGATACGCAGTATTTT,14,-,TRBJ2-3,-,TRBV11-2